This T cell receptor beta chain originates from a study of T cells in Graves' hyperthyroidism and ophthalmopathy. V lost 2 bases and J 4 bases, leaving 15 bases between the germline ends. Germline CDR1 LNHDA, CDR2 SQIVND (reference sequence). The CDR3 sequence is 15 residues long. Amplification targeted TCR beta CDR3 regions from RNA transcripts. The study used the HTBI primer set for a first-round RT-PCR of the TCR CDR3. MiXCR, applied by TCRdb to the multiplex PCR reads, yields one record per CDR3 protein. This sample has fewer than 900,000 distinct CDR3 sequences, with about a sixth found just once.

The origin of this receptor is a man between 18 and 29 years old with Graves' hyperthyroidism. This rearrangement joins TRBV19 to TRBJ2-7, with a weak D call TRBD1 (6 bases). The sample consisted of blood. CDR3 coding DNA: TGTGCCAGTAGTATACGAGCCAGGGGTATGTACGAGCAGTACTTC. It translates to CASSIRARGMYEQYF.